This T cell receptor (beta chain) came from a study of blood T cell repertoires in COVID-19. Study-level background: Spain, Italy and the United States supplied samples that represented acute and convalescent COVID-19. The cDNA or gDNA used as material had been derived from T cells, B-cell-depleted T cells, or PBMCs.

The assay was immunoSEQ multiplex PCR, and TCRdb's table has in-frame clones only and misses some. The sample consists of around 200,000 clones, 84% of them appearing once. CDR1 is SGHRS and CDR2 is YFSETQ in the germline V gene. The V gene lost 1 base and the J gene lost 5 bases, with 10 bases spanning the gap. The CDR3 is made up of 13 amino acids. The source material was peripheral blood. This sequence was found in a human donor in a cohort sampled during active COVID-19. The chain employs TRBV5-1 and TRBJ2-7; D perhaps matches TRBD2 (6 bases). CDR3 in amino acids: CASSLSRGNEQYF. In nucleotides, the CDR3 is TGCGCCAGCAGCTTGTCTCGGGGGAACGAGCAGTACTTC.